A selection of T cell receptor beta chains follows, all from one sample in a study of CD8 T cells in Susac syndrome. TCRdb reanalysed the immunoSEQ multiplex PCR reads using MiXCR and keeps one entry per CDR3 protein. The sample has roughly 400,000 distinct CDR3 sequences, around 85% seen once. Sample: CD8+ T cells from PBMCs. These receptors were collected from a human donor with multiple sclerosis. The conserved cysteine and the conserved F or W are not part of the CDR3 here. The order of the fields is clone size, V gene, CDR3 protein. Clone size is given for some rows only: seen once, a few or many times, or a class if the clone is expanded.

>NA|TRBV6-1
ASSEYDSNTEAF
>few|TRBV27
ASSSGQSNTEAF
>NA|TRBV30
AWSPTNNRAYSPYLEAF
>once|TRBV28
ASRTVRDRGPGANVLT
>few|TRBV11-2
ASSSQYNEQF
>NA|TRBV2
ASSLASRGASDEQF
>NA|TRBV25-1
ASTGQGASPYNSSLH
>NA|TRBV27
ASSLSTGGNTEAF
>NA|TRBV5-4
ASSYGGVFEQY
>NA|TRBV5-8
ASSPIRTDSYNEQF
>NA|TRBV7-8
ASSPVAGDSYSYEQY
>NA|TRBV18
ASSPQPSEAF
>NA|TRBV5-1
ASSLRLAGVNEQF
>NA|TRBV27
ASSSQGFNQPLH